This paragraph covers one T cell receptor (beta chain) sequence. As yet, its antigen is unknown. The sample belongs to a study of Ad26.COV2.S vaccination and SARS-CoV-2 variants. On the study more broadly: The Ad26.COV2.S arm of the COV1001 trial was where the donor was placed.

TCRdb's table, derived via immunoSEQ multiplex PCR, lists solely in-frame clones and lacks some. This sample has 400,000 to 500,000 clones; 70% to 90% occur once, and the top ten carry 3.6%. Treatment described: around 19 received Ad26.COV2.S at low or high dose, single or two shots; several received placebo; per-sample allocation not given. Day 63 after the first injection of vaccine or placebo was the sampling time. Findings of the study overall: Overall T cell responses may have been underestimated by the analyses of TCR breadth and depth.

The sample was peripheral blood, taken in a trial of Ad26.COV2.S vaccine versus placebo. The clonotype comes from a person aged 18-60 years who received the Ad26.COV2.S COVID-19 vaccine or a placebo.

CDR3: CASSPGVNQPQHF. The CDR3 DNA reads as TGTGCCAGCTCGCCAGGGGTCAATCAGCCCCAGCATTTT. The chain links TRBV18 to TRBJ1-5, with D possibly matching TRBD1 (6 bases). The CDR3 is 13 residues long. CDR1 and CDR2 from the germline V gene are KGHSH and LQKENI. V lost 6 bases and J 3 bases, leaving 9 bases between the germline ends.